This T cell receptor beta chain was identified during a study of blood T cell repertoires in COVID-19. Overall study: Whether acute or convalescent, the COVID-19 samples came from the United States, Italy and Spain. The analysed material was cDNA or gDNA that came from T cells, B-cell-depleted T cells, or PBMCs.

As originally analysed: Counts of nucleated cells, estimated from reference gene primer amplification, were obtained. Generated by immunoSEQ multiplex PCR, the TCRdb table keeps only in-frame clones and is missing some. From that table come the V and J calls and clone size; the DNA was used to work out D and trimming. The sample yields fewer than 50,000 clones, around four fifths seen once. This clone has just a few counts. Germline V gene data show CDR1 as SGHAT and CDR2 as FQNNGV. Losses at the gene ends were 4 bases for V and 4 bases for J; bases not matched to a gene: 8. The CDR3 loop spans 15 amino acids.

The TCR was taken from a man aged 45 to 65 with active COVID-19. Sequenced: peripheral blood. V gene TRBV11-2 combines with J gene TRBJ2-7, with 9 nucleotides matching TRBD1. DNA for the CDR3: TGTGCCAGCAGCTCCGGGACAGGGCCGGGGTACGAGCAGTACTTC. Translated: CASSSGTGPGYEQYF.